A selection of T cell receptor beta chains follows, all from one sample in a study of blood T cell repertoires in COVID-19. Repertoires were generated with immunoSEQ multiplex PCR, while TCRdb's copy carries only in-frame clones and drops some. Of roughly 30,000 clones in the sample, about 72% were seen once. Sequencing was performed on peripheral blood. These receptors originate from an older woman with acute or convalescent COVID-19. CDR3s include the opening cysteine and the closing phenylalanine or tryptophan.

J,length,V,CDR3
TRBJ1-1,12,TRBV10-3,CAISGSNTEAFF
TRBJ1-3,15,TRBV2,CASSVQGLAGNTIYF
TRBJ1-1,15,TRBV5-1,CASSLGYGSGTEAFF
TRBJ2-7,14,TRBV9,CASSVEGVAYEQYF
TRBJ1-5,14,TRBV10-3,CAISETVSNQPQHF
TRBJ1-6,15,TRBV19,CASSIHRDKDSPLHF
TRBJ1-4,13,TRBV5-1,CASSRGKDEKLFF
TRBJ2-7,16,TRBV11-2,CASSLAEGMGGYEQYF
TRBJ2-2,15,TRBV2,CASRRDRESSGELFF
TRBJ1-6,15,TRBV5-4,CASSPPGQENSPLHF
TRBJ2-7,14,TRBV10-1,CASSEGTGPYEQYF
TRBJ2-7,14,TRBV6-5,CASRRGQGAVEQYF
TRBJ1-1,13,TRBV28,CASSLTEGVRAFF
TRBJ2-2,18,TRBV6-2/TRBV6-3,CASSPKTSGGPYTGELFF
TRBJ1-2,14,TRBV2,CASSGQGPGNGYTF
TRBJ1-3,15,TRBV18,CASSPEQGAENTIYF
TRBJ1-5,15,TRBV7-9,CASSSPGDGNQPQHF
TRBJ1-2,14,TRBV7-9,CAGNKGLRADGYTF
TRBJ1-6,19,TRBV27,CASRPSKGQGWANNSPLHF
TRBJ1-6,17,TRBV12-2,CASRSATGTAKNSPLHF
TRBJ2-3,14,TRBV5-1,CASSSGQQADTQYF
TRBJ1-6,12,TRBV7-9,CASSEPTSPLHF
TRBJ1-2,12,TRBV12-3/TRBV12-4,CASSFSDYGYTF
TRBJ2-5,14,TRBV29-1,CSVASGGGPETQYF
TRBJ1-3,15,TRBV5-1,CASSADRGQGGTIYF
TRBJ2-7,15,TRBV6-1,CASSEVWTGWYEQYF
TRBJ2-5,16,TRBV7-8,CASSFPIWTGRETQYF
TRBJ1-1,13,TRBV19,CASSFTGTAEAFF
TRBJ2-7,19,TRBV3-1/TRBV3-2,CASSQDPALTSGGDYGQYF
TRBJ1-6,18,TRBV19,CASSDITGSGSYNSPLHF
TRBJ1-4,13,TRBV7-7,CASSSSQGEKLFF
TRBJ1-5,15,TRBV6-1,CASSEAGTGKQPQHF
TRBJ2-2,17,TRBV5-1,CASSFNPPGTNAGELFF
TRBJ1-2,14,TRBV9,CASSVGGGAYGYTF
TRBJ1-4,18,TRBV14,CASRPGGTEIRFGEKLFF